This T cell receptor beta chain was captured by sequencing in a study of T cell responses to AZD1222 COVID-19 vaccine. Per germline, CDR1 GTSNPN and CDR2 SVGIG (reference sequence). V was shortened by 4 bases and J by 8 bases, with 14 bases between the two germline ends. The CDR3 covers 12 residues. Findings of the study overall: Unmutated regions of variants are reportedly targeted by nearly half of spike-specific TCRs. It should be noted that donors were predominantly white British and more often female, and clonal diversity was possibly underestimated. Receipt of two AZD1222 doses was followed by a rise in Spike-specific TCR breadth and depth.

Of note for this clone: Its antigen is unknown.

The method was immunoSEQ multiplex PCR; TCRdb's version includes in-frame clones alone and lacks a portion of them. The data hold roughly 86,000 clones, with 75% to 90% observed a single time. This receptor was identified in an adult who received the AZD1222 COVID-19 vaccine. The genes are TRBV30 and TRBJ1-2; a possible D gene is TRBD1 (6 bases). Sample: peripheral blood, taken 28 days after the second AZD1222 dose. The CDR3 DNA is TGTGCCTGGATGGCGGGGGCGGAAGGCTACACCTTC. Amino acids: CAWMAGAEGYTF.